This T cell receptor (beta chain) is from a study of cytomegalovirus exposure and HLA in healthy donors. About the research overall: In an earlier analysis, approximately 120 million unique TCR beta sequences were found from about 180 million T cells. Whole-study results and caveats: Confirmation was obtained in vitro that a few CMV-associated chains are specific for CMV antigens.

The PCR employed 60 Vbeta primers together with 13 Jbeta primers. TCRdb's copy holds only in-frame clones and misses some; the assay was immunoSEQ multiplex PCR. The sample comprises about 280,000 clones, over 85% of which are singletons, and more than 2% rests with the top ten. Germline CDR1 SGHVS, CDR2 FNYEAQ. This CDR3 is 17 amino acids long. J was trimmed by 2 bases and V by 5 bases; bases with no gene match: 12. For this clone: Its specificity is not known.

The rearrangement joins TRBV7-6 to TRBJ2-3; 8 bases fit TRBD2. Sequenced material: PBMCs. This receptor was taken from a woman between 18 and 29 years old in good health and CMV-seronegative. CDR3 sequence (DNA): TGTGCCAGCAGCCGCCCCGCGGGGGGCACCGCCACAGATACGCAGTATTTT. It is translated as CASSRPAGGTATDTQYF.